This T cell receptor beta chain was recovered during a study of T cell repertoires in cytomegalovirus infection. Overall study context: Signatures in public TCR beta sequences pointed to both CMV infection and matching HLA type. Findings and caveats of the study: CMV-specific TCR beta clonotypes restricted by HLA-C dominated the ex vivo response. Cumulated frequencies of public TCR beta families served to identify carriers of CMV plus the relevant HLA.

As to this clonotype: The antigen remains undetermined.

A single record per CDR3 protein comes from TCRdb applying MiXCR to the reads. The table shows approximately 550,000 distinct CDR3 sequences, with 16% occurring only once. Germline CDR1 is ENHRY and CDR2 is SYGVKD. Trimming cost V 4 bases and J 4 bases, with 14 bases left between them. The CDR3 consists of 15 residues. Sequencing used CD8+ T cells from PBMCs. This TCR was sampled from a human donor in good health (CMV status not recorded). Some clones in this sample may be carry-over from other donors' samples. The chain uses TRBV10-3 and TRBJ1-5, with a possible D match to TRBD1 (5 bases). CDR3 in DNA: TGTGCCATCAGTGGGGGCGATTCAGGGAATCAGCCCCAGCATTTT. It codes for CAISGGDSGNQPQHF.